Sequencing of this TCR beta chain was carried out in a study of T cell responses to AZD1222 COVID-19 vaccine. Study-level background: Second-dose schedules of about 4 or about 12 weeks were combined.

The germline V gene has CDR1 KGHDR and CDR2 SFDVKD. The germline V and J ends were trimmed by 4 bases and 8 bases, with 11 bases remaining between them. CDR3 length equals 13 residues. General study findings and limits: Elevations in Spike-specific TCR breadth and depth followed administration of two AZD1222 doses.

A single count supports this clone. The antigen is undetermined. The method was immunoSEQ multiplex PCR; TCRdb's version includes in-frame clones alone and lacks a portion of them. This sample has roughly 130,000 clones, with under 95% found just once. The sequenced sample was peripheral blood, obtained on day 0 of AZD1222 vaccination. The V gene is TRBV24-1, the J gene TRBJ2-1, with a weak D call TRBD1 (6 bases). The source of this sequence is an adult in good health. The DNA of the CDR3 is TGTGCCACCAGTGAGGACAGTCCCCATGAGCAGTTCTTC. Translating it yields CATSEDSPHEQFF.